This T cell receptor beta chain was obtained from a study of PD-1 blockade in classical Hodgkin lymphoma. Method: immunoSEQ multiplex PCR; TCRdb's copy keeps in-frame clones and lacks some. The sample records some 96,000 clones, over 80% being singletons. No patient escaped relapse after autologous stem cell transplantation, and brentuximab vedotin exposure varied. Best outcomes ranged across complete response, partial response and progressive disease. This clone is deemed medium-sized. The antigen remains unidentified. V lost 5 bases to trimming and J lost 3 bases, with 13 bases between them. The length of the CDR3 is 14 residues. The germline V gene has CDR1 SGHTA and CDR2 FQGTGA. Points from the study as a whole: A significant rise in TCR diversity was seen by C4D1 for CD4+ cells but not for CD8+ cells. Anyone who began nivolumab under 1 year after ASCT was excluded. Complete responders entered with baseline diversity on par with newly diagnosed patients, the results showed.

This chain links TRBV7-3 with TRBJ1-1, with a tentative D call TRBD1 (6 bases). This specimen was peripheral blood mononuclear cells (PBMCs), taken at baseline. This clonotype originated in a human donor with classical Hodgkin lymphoma. The CDR3 DNA is TGTGCCAGCAGCCCCCAGGGGCGGGACACTGAAGCTTTCTTT. It is translated as CASSPQGRDTEAFF.